These 4 T cell receptor beta chains were sequenced from one sample in a study of T cells after yellow fever vaccination. TCRdb fed the 5' RACE reads into MiXCR, producing one record per CDR3 protein. The sample carries a few hundred thousand distinct CDR3 sequences, about a sixth recorded once. The sample here was PBMCs, taken 5 days after the first yellow fever vaccination. The origin of the receptors is a man between 18 and 29 years old who received the YFV17D yellow fever vaccine.

This clonotype was observed a few times. V is TRBV18 and J is TRBJ2-1, with 7 bases fitting TRBD1. The CDR3 is 16 residues long. Germline CDR1 is KGHSH and CDR2 is LQKENI. V lost 3 bases, J lost 6 bases, and 11 bases stayed unmatched. The CDR3: CASSPWERTGLNEQFF. The CDR3, as DNA: TGTGCCAGCTCACCTTGGGAGAGGACAGGCCTCAATGAGCAGTTCTTC.

The V call is TRBV11-3, the J call TRBJ2-5; no definite D call. Germline CDR1 SGHNT, CDR2 YENEEA. Trimming shortened V by 0 bases and J by 0 bases, and 5 bases separated the two germline ends. The CDR3 spans 14 residues. The CDR3 here is CASSLDYNQETQYF. In DNA, the CDR3 is TGTGCCAGCAGCTTAGATTACAACCAAGAGACCCAGTACTTC.

This chain links TRBV4-3 with TRBJ1-5; TRBD1 matches at 8 bases. This CDR3 comprises 17 residues. The germline V gene has CDR1 LGHNA and CDR2 YSLEER. The V segment lost 0 bases and the J segment 5 bases; nucleotides outside the gene matches: 9. The CDR3 spells CASSQEIQGATDQPQHF. The CDR3 region has the DNA TGCGCCAGCAGCCAAGAGATTCAGGGGGCGACGGATCAGCCCCAGCATTTT.

This clonotype was seen more than once but under ten times. The chain has TRBV29-1 and TRBJ2-3; D is possibly TRBD2 (7 bases). The V gene lost 0 bases and the J gene lost 4 bases, with 23 bases spanning the gap. CDR1 and CDR2 (germline): SQVTM, ANQGSEA. The CDR3 spans 18 residues. The CDR3 spells CSVEDWGGGHSASDTQYF. The DNA for the CDR3 is TGCAGCGTTGAAGATTGGGGCGGGGGACATAGCGCATCAGATACGCAGTATTTT.